This TCR beta chain appears in the sequencing data of a study of blood T cell repertoires in COVID-19. Across the study: Samples came from the United States, Italy and Spain, spanning acute and convalescent COVID-19. The analysed material was cDNA or gDNA that came from T cells, B-cell-depleted T cells, or PBMCs.

Original handling: Counts of nucleated cells, estimated from reference gene primer amplification, were obtained. Sequencing was performed with immunoSEQ multiplex PCR; in TCRdb, only in-frame clones are kept and a portion is missing. The V and J calls and the clone size are those of that table, but D and trimming were determined from the DNA. The data contain approximately 110,000 clones, 80% of them singletons. V was cut by 6 bases and J by 9 bases, with 18 bases left in between. Germline-derived CDR1 and CDR2 are SNHLY and FYNNEI. The CDR3 length is 15 residues. The TCR was taken from a human donor in a cohort sampled during active or convalescent COVID-19. Sequences were obtained from peripheral blood. The chain couples TRBV2 to TRBJ1-6; D is perhaps TRBD1 (5 bases). CDR3 in DNA: TGTGCCAGCAGCGGGGGACGCGGGGGTACTTCACCCCTCCACTTT. Its protein product is CASSGGRGGTSPLHF.